The 18 T cell receptor beta chains below come from one sample, sequenced in a study of low-dose radiotherapy and immunotherapy resistance in tumors. Sample time point: before trial treatment. With a constant-region primer and a V-primer adapter, TCRs were subjected to 20 PCR cycles of amplification. TCRdb re-derived calls from the reads in MiXCR, one entry per CDR3 protein. The sample holds about 50,000 distinct CDR3 sequences, roughly 10% seen once. This material consisted of PBMCs, taken before treatment. All receptors come from a female donor with ovarian cancer.

This clonotype was detected ten times or more. V is TRBV7-9 and J is TRBJ1-5, with D tentatively TRBD1 (5 bases). This CDR3 is built from 14 residues. Germline V lookup: CDR1 SEHNR, CDR2 FQNEAQ (reference sequence). V was trimmed by 6 bases and J by 7 bases, leaving 16 bases between them. In DNA, the CDR3 is TGTGCCAGCAGTCTAGGCAGGGATGACCAGCCCCAGCATTTT. Its translation: CASSLGRDDQPQHF. The whole variable domain, remainder taken from reference TRBV7-9 and TRBJ1-5, is DTGVSQNPRHKITKRGQNVTFRCDPISEHNRLYWYRQTLGQGPEFLTYFQNEAQLEKSRLLSDRFSAERPKGSFSTLEIQRTEQGDSAMYLCASSLGRDDQPQHFGDGTRLSIL.

This clonotype was seen repeatedly, ten times or more. The CDR3 nucleotides are TGTGCCAGCTCACCACGGGCTGCTGATGAGCAGTTCTTC. It specifies CASSPRAADEQFF. The genes are TRBV18 and TRBJ2-1; D is ambiguous. Germline lookup yields CDR1 KGHSH and CDR2 LQKENI. Between the trimmed V and J ends, which lost 1 base and 8 bases, there was a span of 9 bases. This CDR3 has 13 amino acids.

This clonotype was seen many times. The gene calls are TRBV12-3 or TRBV12-4 and TRBJ2-1; 7 bases fit TRBD2. V was pared by 6 bases and J by 1 base, with 12 bases of the junction left unmatched. The CDR3 extends over 17 amino acids. This chain's CDR3 is CASSPATSWISYNEQFF. In DNA form, the CDR3 reads TGTGCCAGCAGCCCGGCGACTAGCTGGATTTCCTACAATGAGCAGTTCTTC.

This clonotype was seen just once. The chain combines TRBV28 with TRBJ2-4; the D gene is possibly TRBD1 (6 bases). Between the trimmed V and J ends, which lost 6 bases and 13 bases, there was a span of 22 bases. The germline CDR1 and CDR2 sequences are MDHEN and SYDVKM. This CDR3 contains 14 residues. The CDR3 DNA sequence: TGTGCCAGCAGCCTAGTGGGGGCGCGTAATGAGCAGTACTTC. Protein product: CASSLVGARNEQYF. Using reference TRBV28 and TRBJ2-4 for the parts outside the CDR3, the full variable domain is DVKVTQSSRYLVKRTGEKVFLECVQDMDHENMFWYRQDPGLGLRLIYFSYDVKMKEKGDIPEGYSVSREKKERFSLILESASTNQTSMYLCASSLVGARNEQYFGAGTRLSVL.

This clonotype was found many times. The V and J genes are TRBV18 and TRBJ2-2; 7 bases match TRBD2. There are 15 residues in the CDR3. The J segment lost 4 bases and the V segment lost 5 bases, leaving 7 bases of the junction unmatched. The V gene's germline CDR1 is KGHSH and CDR2 LQKENI. This CDR3 is CASSSGASGTGELFF. CDR3 DNA sequence: TGTGCCAGCTCATCCGGAGCTAGCGGCACCGGGGAGCTGTTTTTT.

Ten or more counts support this clonotype. The V call is TRBV6-2 or TRBV6-3, the J call TRBJ2-7; no firm D call. CDR3 length: 13 residues. V lost 6 bases and J 5 bases, leaving 14 bases between the germline ends. The V gene's germline CDR1 is MNHEY and CDR2 SVGEGT. The CDR3 DNA reads TGTGCCAGCAGGCCGACAAAGGTCCACGAGCAGTACTTC. As protein: CASRPTKVHEQYF.

This clonotype appeared many times. The CDR3 spells CAISESDRVSYNEQFF. Written as DNA, the CDR3 is TGTGCCATCAGTGAGTCGGACAGGGTCTCCTACAATGAGCAGTTCTTC. V usage is TRBV10-3 and J usage is TRBJ2-1; 8 bases agree with TRBD1. The CDR3 sequence is 16 residues long. CDR1 and CDR2 (germline): ENHRY, SYGVKD. The J segment lost 0 bases and the V segment lost 0 bases, leaving 1 base of the junction unmatched.

The V gene is TRBV12-3 or TRBV12-4, the J gene TRBJ1-4, with a tentative D call TRBD1 (5 bases). The V end lost 3 bases, the J end lost 6 bases, and 8 bases lay between the germline ends. This CDR3 comprises 13 residues. The CDR3 is CASSFGGDEKLFF. CDR3 nucleotide sequence: TGTGCCAGCAGTTTTGGGGGGGATGAAAAACTGTTTTTT.

This chain joins TRBV6-8 and TRBJ1-5; no reliable D call. Germline V gives CDR1 MNHGY, CDR2 SAAAGT. The V end was cut by 5 bases, the J end by 7 bases, with 21 bases between. The CDR3 spans 16 residues. The DNA for the CDR3 is TGTGCCAGCAGTGTTCAGGTGGCGAAGAGAGACCAGCCCCAGCATTTT. It is translated as CASSVQVAKRDQPQHF.

This clonotype was picked up many times. The chain carries TRBV27 and TRBJ1-6; a possible D gene is TRBD1 (6 bases). Trimming left V 8 bases short and J 7 bases short, with 18 bases between. Germline V gives CDR1 MNHEY, CDR2 SMNVEV (reference sequence). The CDR3 extends over 15 amino acids. In nucleotides, the CDR3 is TGTGCCAGCGGATCCTACAGGGTGCCGAATTCACCCCTCCACTTT. Its translation is CASGSYRVPNSPLHF.

This clonotype was detected ten times or more. V and J are TRBV18 and TRBJ1-2; D gene unclear. Trimming left V 3 bases short and J 5 bases short, with 10 bases between. Germline CDR1 reads KGHSH; CDR2 reads LQKENI. CDR3 length equals 13 residues. This chain's CDR3 is CASSPMTEYGYTF. DNA of the CDR3: TGTGCCAGCTCACCTATGACCGAGTATGGCTACACCTTC.

This clonotype was counted many times. J is TRBJ2-7 and V is TRBV20-1, with D hard to call. CDR3 length: 12 residues. The germline V and J ends were trimmed by 1 base and 0 bases, with 4 bases remaining between them. Germline V gene data show CDR1 as DFQATT and CDR2 as SNEGSKA (reference sequence). The CDR3 sequence: CSARVNSYEQYF. In nucleotides, the CDR3 is TGCAGTGCTAGAGTTAACTCCTACGAGCAGTACTTC.

Many counts were recorded for this clonotype. This CDR3 reads CASSLKGPTGGGIGELFF. CDR3 nucleotide sequence: TGTGCCAGCAGCTTAAAGGGCCCGACAGGCGGGGGGATCGGGGAGCTGTTTTTT. V gene TRBV7-3 combines with J gene TRBJ2-2; TRBD2 agrees at 8 bases. V dropped 1 base and J dropped 7; count of bases not matched to a gene: 14. The CDR3 contains 18 residues. Germline lookup yields CDR1 SGHTA and CDR2 FQGTGA. Supplemented by reference TRBV7-3 and TRBJ2-2, the full variable domain reads GAGVSQTPSNKVTEKGKYVELRCDPISGHTALYWYRQSLGQGPEFLIYFQGTGAADDSGLPNDRFFAVRPEGSVSTLKIQRTERGDSAVYLCASSLKGPTGGGIGELFFGEGSRLTVL.

The table lists this clonotype with many counts. The chain is built from TRBV18 and TRBJ1-1; 7 bases are shared with TRBD1. CDR3 length: 14 residues. V dropped 3 bases and J dropped 8; count of bases not matched to a gene: 9. Per the germline V gene, CDR1 is KGHSH and CDR2 is LQKENI. CDR3 amino acids: CASSPDRRGEEAFF. The CDR3 bases are TGTGCCAGCTCACCGGACAGGCGGGGTGAGGAAGCTTTCTTT.

This clonotype was counted at least ten times. The J gene is TRBJ2-3, the V gene TRBV6-6; a weak D match, TRBD2 (7 bases). Trimming cost V 6 bases and J 5 bases, with 18 bases left between them. The CDR3 length is 15 residues. Germline V gives CDR1 MNHNY, CDR2 SVGAGI (reference sequence). The CDR3 region has the DNA TGTGCCAGCAGCTCCGGACTAGGGGGGGTAGATACGCAGTATTTT. Its protein product is CASSSGLGGVDTQYF.

The V gene is TRBV19, the J gene TRBJ1-6, with TRBD1 identical over 9 bases. V shed 6 bases, J shed 7 bases, and the junction held 7 bases outside the gene matches. The CDR3 has 15 residues. CDR1 is LNHDA and CDR2 is SQIVND in the germline V gene (reference sequence). This CDR3 is CASRTPGQGNSPLHF. In DNA form, the CDR3 reads TGTGCCAGTAGGACCCCGGGACAGGGAAATTCACCCCTCCACTTT.

This clonotype was observed many times. The V call is TRBV2, the J call TRBJ2-5; TRBD1 matches 7 bases. The CDR3 length is 13 residues. J lost 4 bases, V lost 7 bases, and 6 bases had no gene match. The germline gives CDR1 SNHLY, CDR2 FYNNEI. CDR3: CASNRQGGETQYF. The CDR3 DNA reads TGTGCCAGCAATCGACAGGGCGGAGAGACCCAGTACTTC.

This clonotype was seen repeatedly, ten times or more. The chain carries TRBV5-1 and TRBJ1-4; tentative D call: TRBD1 (6 bases). V lost 4 bases to trimming and J lost 8 bases, with 18 bases between them. This CDR3 is built from 15 residues. Germline V gives CDR1 SGHRS, CDR2 YFSETQ. CDR3 in DNA: TGCGCCAGCAGCCCGGTAACAGGGCCAACGGAAAAACTGTTTTTT. Residues: CASSPVTGPTEKLFF.